Below, 7 T cell receptor beta chains from the same sample are listed, as sequenced in a study of T cell repertoires in cytomegalovirus infection (dated by TCRdb to between 2018 and 2020). Data came from an Illumina HiSeq 1500. The public reads were reanalyzed by TCRdb: fastp trimming at Q25, MiXCR alignment, in-frame beta chains only. CDR3 protein sequences are deduplicated, and each keeps its most common genes and DNA. For this sample the table gives some 220,000 distinct CDR3 sequences, of which around two fifths were detected only once. The ten largest clonotypes hold more than 50% of the sample. These receptors are not linked to any known antigen. Explained via the paper, the treatment or condition label denotes: in vitro stimulation with specific CMV peptide epitopes to enrich CMV-specific T cells. The sample consisted of CD8+ T cells from cultured PBMCs, taken from culture after CMV antigen stimulation. Every receptor here comes from a human donor in good health (CMV status not recorded). Some clones in this sample may be carry-over from other donors' samples.

CDR3 DNA: TGTGCCAGCAGCGGAGGCGGGCAACAAGAGACCCAGTACTTC. Residues: CASSGGGQQETQYF. The rearrangement joins TRBV9 to TRBJ2-5; TRBD2 is a possible D gene (5 bases). With 3 bases removed from V and 2 bases from J, the gap between germline ends came to 11 bases. This CDR3 spans 14 amino acids. CDR1 is SGDLS, CDR2 YYNGEE, per germline.

This chain links TRBV27 with TRBJ2-1; D is unresolved. The germline gives CDR1 MNHEY, CDR2 SMNVEV (reference sequence). The CDR3 runs to 12 residues. Trimming cost V 5 bases and J 4 bases, with 6 bases left between them. This chain's CDR3 is CASSDSYNEQFF. The CDR3, as DNA: TGTGCCAGCAGTGACTCTTACAATGAGCAGTTCTTC.

This chain joins TRBV3-1 and TRBJ1-6; TRBD1 agrees at 10 bases. Germline lookup yields CDR1 LGHDT and CDR2 YNNKEL (reference sequence). V shed 1 base and J 14 bases; nucleotides not matched to a gene: 17. This CDR3 spans 18 amino acids. Here the CDR3 reads CASSQVTGTGVWGSTLHF. DNA for the CDR3: TGTGCCAGCAGCCAAGTCACTGGGACAGGGGTCTGGGGATCAACCCTCCACTTT.

The rearrangement links TRBV27 to TRBJ2-6; 8 positions agree with TRBD1. Germline values: CDR1 MNHEY, CDR2 SMNVEV (reference sequence). The CDR3 runs to 17 residues. V dropped 7 bases and J dropped 0; count of bases not matched to a gene: 8. The CDR3 coding sequence is TGTGCCAGCACGGACAGGGTTCCTCACTCTGGGGCCAACGTCCTGACTTTC. This encodes CASTDRVPHSGANVLTF.

The chain couples TRBV4-1 to TRBJ2-1, with 9 bases matching TRBD1. From germline, CDR1 is MGHRA and CDR2 YSYEKL. V lost 2 bases and J lost 13; bases outside the gene matches: 24. CDR3 length equals 19 residues. The CDR3 region is CASSQLNTKDRGGRGRQFF. The CDR3 DNA reads as TGCGCCAGCAGCCAACTGAATACTAAGGACAGGGGCGGGAGAGGACGTCAGTTCTTC.

The chain joins TRBV27 to TRBJ2-1; D is tentatively TRBD1 or TRBD2 (5 bases each). Deletions cut 5 bases from V and 10 bases from J, with 18 bases between. Germline CDR1 and CDR2: MNHEY and SMNVEV (reference sequence). This CDR3 is built from 14 residues. Written as DNA, the CDR3 is TGTGCCAGCAGTCGACGGGCCGGACGGGACGAGCAGTTCTTC. This codes for CASSRRAGRDEQFF.

This chain connects TRBV29-1 to TRBJ2-7, with D tentatively TRBD1 or TRBD2 (5 bases each). Germline V gene sequence: CDR1 SQVTM, CDR2 ANQGSEA. V was clipped by 3 bases and J by 2 bases, with 20 bases between them. The CDR3 length is 16 residues. CDR3 sequence reads: CSVEVPSGTEPYEQYF. The CDR3 nucleotides read TGCAGCGTTGAGGTACCGTCCGGGACGGAGCCCTACGAGCAGTACTTC.